The present T cell receptor (beta chain) was sequenced within a study of blood T cell repertoires in COVID-19. Overall study: COVID-19 samples from acute and convalescent phases originated in the United States, Italy and Spain.

As handled by the study authors: Nucleated cell counts were estimated from reference gene primer amplification. The repertoire was sequenced with immunoSEQ multiplex PCR; TCRdb's copy has only in-frame clones and lacks some. V and J calls and clone size are copied from that table; D and trimming were computed from the DNA. Of about 670,000 clones in the sample, 75% to 90% were seen once. The germline CDR1 and CDR2 sequences are SGHRS and YFSETQ. The CDR3 spans 17 residues. With 0 bases clipped from V and 0 bases from J, the junction kept 5 bases outside the gene matches. This clone was picked up one time.

The receptor's source is a young woman with acute or convalescent COVID-19. This chain uses TRBV5-1 with TRBJ2-4; 8 bases map to TRBD2. The sample consisted of peripheral blood. The CDR3 bases are TGCGCCAGCAGCTTGGTGAGCGGGGGTAAAGCCAAAAACATTCAGTACTTC. This translates into CASSLVSGGKAKNIQYF.